This T cell receptor (beta chain) was captured by sequencing in a study of CD8 T cells in ankylosing spondylitis. Quantitative 5'-RACE with molecular barcodes generated TCR beta libraries. TCRdb itself ran the 5' RACE reads through MiXCR, one entry per CDR3 protein. The sample has tens of thousands of distinct CDR3 sequences; approximately 10% are singletons. Study-level findings and limits: Certain motif variants had earlier appeared in reactive arthritis synovial fluid and blood. As reported, disease-linked clones showed significant enrichment in matched ankylosing spondylitis synovial fluid. The authors found the disease-linked clones to be CD8+ and relatively rare in peripheral blood.

The germline V and J ends were trimmed by 6 bases and 4 bases, with 19 bases remaining between them. This CDR3 region has 16 residues. From germline, CDR1 is SGHAT and CDR2 FQNNGV. Within the sample, this clonotype is medium-sized (0.01 to 0.1%). Its specificity is not known. This clonotype originated in a male donor with ankylosing spondylitis or in good health (not recorded which). The sample was blood, either unsorted or a sorted T cell fraction (not recorded which). J is TRBJ2-1 and V is TRBV11-2; either TRBD1 or TRBD2 may supply D (6 bases each). CDR3 in DNA: TGTGCCAGCAGTCGCGTTGTCGGGGGCAGGTACAATGAGCAGTTCTTC. Translating gives CASSRVVGGRYNEQFF. The full variable domain, with the rest looked up from reference TRBV11-2 and TRBJ2-1, is EAGVAQSPRYKIIEKRQSVAFWCNPISGHATLYWYQQILGQGPKLLIQFQNNGVVDDSQLPKDRFSAERLKGVDSTLKIQPAKLEDSAVYLCASSRVVGGRYNEQFFGPGTRLTVL.